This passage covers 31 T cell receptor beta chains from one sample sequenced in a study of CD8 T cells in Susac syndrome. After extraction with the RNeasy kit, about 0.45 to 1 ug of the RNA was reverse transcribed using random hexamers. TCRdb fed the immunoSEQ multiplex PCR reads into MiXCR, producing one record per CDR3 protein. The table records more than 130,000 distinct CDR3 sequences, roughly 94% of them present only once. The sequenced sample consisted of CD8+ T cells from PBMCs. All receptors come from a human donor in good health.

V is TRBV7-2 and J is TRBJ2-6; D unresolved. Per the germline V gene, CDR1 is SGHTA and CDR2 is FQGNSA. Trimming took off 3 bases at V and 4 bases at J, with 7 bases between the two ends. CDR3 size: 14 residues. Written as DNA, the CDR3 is TGTGCCAGCAGCTTGGGATTGGGGGCCAACGTCCTGACTTTC. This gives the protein CASSLGLGANVLTF.

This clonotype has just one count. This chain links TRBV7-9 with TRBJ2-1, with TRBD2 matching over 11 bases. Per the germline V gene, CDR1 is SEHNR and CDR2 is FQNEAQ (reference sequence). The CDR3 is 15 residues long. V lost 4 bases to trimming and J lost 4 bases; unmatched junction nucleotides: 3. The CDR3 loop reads CASSSRTSGYNEQFF. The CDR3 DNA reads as TGTGCCAGCAGCTCCCGGACTAGCGGGTACAATGAGCAGTTCTTC.

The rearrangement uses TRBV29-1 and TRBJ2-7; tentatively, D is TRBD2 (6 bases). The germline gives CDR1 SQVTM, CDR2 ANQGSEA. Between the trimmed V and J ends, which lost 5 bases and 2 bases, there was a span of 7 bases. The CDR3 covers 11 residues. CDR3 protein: CSVRLAYEQYF. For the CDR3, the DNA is TGCAGCGTTCGACTAGCCTACGAGCAGTACTTC.

Here the CDR3 reads CASSETSFLTGELFF. The DNA of the CDR3 is TGTGCCAGCAGTGAGACTAGTTTTCTCACCGGGGAGCTGTTTTTT. The rearrangement links TRBV25-1 to TRBJ2-2; a weak D match, TRBD2 (6 bases). Germline CDR1 reads MGHDK; CDR2 reads SYGVNS. V gave up 3 bases and J gave up 4 bases, with 12 bases separating them. The CDR3 covers 15 residues.

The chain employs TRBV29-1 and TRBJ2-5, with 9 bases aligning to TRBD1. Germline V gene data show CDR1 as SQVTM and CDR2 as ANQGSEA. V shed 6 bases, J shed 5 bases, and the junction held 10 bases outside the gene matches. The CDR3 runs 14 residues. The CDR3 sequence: CSVEDRGWGETQYF. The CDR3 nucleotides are TGCAGCGTGGAGGACAGGGGATGGGGTGAGACCCAGTACTTC.

The CDR3: CASSVEYGLFSNEQFF. The CDR3 coding sequence is TGTGCCAGCAGCGTAGAATATGGTCTTTTCAGCAATGAGCAGTTCTTC. This sequence joins TRBV9 and TRBJ2-1; no definite D call. The CDR3 length is 16 residues. Germline assignment: CDR1 SGDLS and CDR2 YYNGEE. The V and J ends lost 0 bases and 6 bases respectively, with 16 bases between them.

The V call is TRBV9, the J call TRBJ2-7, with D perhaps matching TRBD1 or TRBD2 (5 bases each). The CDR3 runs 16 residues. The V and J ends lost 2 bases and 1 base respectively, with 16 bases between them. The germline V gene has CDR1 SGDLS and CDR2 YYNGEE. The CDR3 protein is CASSVHRDVFSYEQYF. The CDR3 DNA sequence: TGTGCCAGCAGCGTTCACCGGGACGTCTTTTCCTACGAGCAGTACTTC.

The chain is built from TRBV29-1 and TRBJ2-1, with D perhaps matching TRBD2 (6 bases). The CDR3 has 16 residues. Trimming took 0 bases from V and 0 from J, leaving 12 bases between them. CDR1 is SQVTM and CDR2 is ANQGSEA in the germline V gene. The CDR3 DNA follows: TGCAGCGTTGAAGATCCCCAGCGGGCCTCCTACAATGAGCAGTTCTTC. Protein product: CSVEDPQRASYNEQFF.

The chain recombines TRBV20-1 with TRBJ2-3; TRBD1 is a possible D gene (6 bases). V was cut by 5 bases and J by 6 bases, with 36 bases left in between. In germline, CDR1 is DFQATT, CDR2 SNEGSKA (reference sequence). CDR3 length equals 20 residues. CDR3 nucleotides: TGCAGTGCTCCCCCCCCCGGGACACAAGTCCGGGCCACATCCCTCGATACGCAGTATTTT. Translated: CSAPPPGTQVRATSLDTQYF.

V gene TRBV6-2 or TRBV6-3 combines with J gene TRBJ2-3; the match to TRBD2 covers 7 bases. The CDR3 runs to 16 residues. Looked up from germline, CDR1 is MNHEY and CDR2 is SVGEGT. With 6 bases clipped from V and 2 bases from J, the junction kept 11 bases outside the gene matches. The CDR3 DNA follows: TGTGCCAGCAGCGACCCGTGGGCGGGAGTCACAGATACGCAGTATTTT. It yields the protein CASSDPWAGVTDTQYF.

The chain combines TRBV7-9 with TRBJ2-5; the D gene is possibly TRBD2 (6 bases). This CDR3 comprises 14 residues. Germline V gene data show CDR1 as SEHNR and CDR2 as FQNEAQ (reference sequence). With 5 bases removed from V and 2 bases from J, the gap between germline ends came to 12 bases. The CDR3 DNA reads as TGTGCCAGCAGCCCAATTGGGGGGCAAGAGACCCAGTACTTC. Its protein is CASSPIGGQETQYF.

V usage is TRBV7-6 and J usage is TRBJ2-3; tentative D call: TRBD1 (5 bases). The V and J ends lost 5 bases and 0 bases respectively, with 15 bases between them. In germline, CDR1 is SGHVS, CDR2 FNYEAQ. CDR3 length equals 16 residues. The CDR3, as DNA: TGTGCCAGCAGCCCTGCCTGGGGCTCTAGCACAGATACGCAGTATTTT. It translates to CASSPAWGSSTDTQYF.

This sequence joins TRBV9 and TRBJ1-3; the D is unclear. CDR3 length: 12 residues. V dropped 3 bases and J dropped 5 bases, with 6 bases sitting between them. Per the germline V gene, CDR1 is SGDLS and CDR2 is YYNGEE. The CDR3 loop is CASSEDRNTIYF. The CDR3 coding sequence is TGTGCCAGCAGCGAAGATAGAAACACCATATATTTT.

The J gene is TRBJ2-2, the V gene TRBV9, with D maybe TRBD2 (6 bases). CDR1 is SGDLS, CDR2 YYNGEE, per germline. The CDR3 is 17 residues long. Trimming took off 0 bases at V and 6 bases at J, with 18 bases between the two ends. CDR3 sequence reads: CASSVVVTGSGSGELFF. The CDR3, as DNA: TGTGCCAGCAGCGTAGTGGTAACCGGGAGTGGGTCCGGGGAGCTGTTTTTT. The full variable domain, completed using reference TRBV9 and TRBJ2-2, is DSGVTQTPKHLITATGQRVTLRCSPRSGDLSVYWYQQSLDQGLQFLIQYYNGEERAKGNILERFSAQQFPDLHSELNLSSLELGDSALYFCASSVVVTGSGSGELFFGEGSRLTVL.

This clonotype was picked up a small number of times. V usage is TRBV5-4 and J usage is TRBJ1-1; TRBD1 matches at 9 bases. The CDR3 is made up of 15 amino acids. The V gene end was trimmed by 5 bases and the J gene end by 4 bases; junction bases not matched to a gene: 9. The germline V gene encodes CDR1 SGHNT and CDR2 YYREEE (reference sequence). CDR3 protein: CASRASGTGLTEAFF. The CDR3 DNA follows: TGTGCCAGCAGGGCCTCCGGGACAGGGCTCACTGAAGCTTTCTTT. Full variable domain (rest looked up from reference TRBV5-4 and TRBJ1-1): ETGVTQSPTHLIKTRGQQVTLRCSSQSGHNTVSWYQQALGQGPQFIFQYYREEENGRGNFPPRFSGLQFPNYSSELNVNALELDDSALYLCASRASGTGLTEAFFGQGTRLTVV.

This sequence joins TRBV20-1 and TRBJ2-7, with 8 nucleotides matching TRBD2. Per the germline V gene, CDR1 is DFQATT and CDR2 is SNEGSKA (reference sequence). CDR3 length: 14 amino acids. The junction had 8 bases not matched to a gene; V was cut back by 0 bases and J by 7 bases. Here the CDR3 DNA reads TGCAGTGCTAGAGAGGCTAGCGGGTGGGGGGAGCAGTACTTC. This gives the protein CSAREASGWGEQYF.

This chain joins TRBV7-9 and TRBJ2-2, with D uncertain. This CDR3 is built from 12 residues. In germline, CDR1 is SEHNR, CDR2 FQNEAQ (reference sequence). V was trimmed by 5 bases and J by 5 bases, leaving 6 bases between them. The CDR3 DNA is TGTGCCAGCAGCCCCTGGACCGGGGAGCTGTTTTTT. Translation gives CASSPWTGELFF.

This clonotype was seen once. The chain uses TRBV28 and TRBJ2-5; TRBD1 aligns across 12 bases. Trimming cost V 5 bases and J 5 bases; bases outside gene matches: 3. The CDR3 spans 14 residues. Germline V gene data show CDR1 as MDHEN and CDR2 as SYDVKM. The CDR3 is CASSLGTGGETQYF. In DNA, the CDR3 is TGTGCCAGCAGTCTCGGGACAGGGGGCGAGACCCAGTACTTC.

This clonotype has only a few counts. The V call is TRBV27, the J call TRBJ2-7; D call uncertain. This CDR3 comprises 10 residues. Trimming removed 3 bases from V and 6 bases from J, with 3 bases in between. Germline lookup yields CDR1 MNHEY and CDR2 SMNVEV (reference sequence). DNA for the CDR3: TGTGCCAGCAGTTTGGGCGAGCAGTACTTC. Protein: CASSLGEQYF.

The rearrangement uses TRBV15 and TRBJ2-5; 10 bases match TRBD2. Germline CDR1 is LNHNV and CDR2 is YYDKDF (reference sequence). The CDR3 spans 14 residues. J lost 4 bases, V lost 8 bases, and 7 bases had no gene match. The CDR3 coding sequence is TGTGCCACCGGAACTTCTAGCGGGAGAGAGACCCAGTACTTC. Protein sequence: CATGTSSGRETQYF.

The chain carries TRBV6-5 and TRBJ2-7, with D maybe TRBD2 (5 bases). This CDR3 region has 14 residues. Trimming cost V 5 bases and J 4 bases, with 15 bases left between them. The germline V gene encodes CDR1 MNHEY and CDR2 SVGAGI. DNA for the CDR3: TGTGCCAGCAGTGAACGTCTAGCTGGGTACGAGCAGTACTTC. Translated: CASSERLAGYEQYF.

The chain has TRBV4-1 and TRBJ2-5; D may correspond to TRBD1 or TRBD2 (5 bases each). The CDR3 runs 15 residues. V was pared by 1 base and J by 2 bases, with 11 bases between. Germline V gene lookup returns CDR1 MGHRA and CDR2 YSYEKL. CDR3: CASSQVLGEQETQYF. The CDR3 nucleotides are TGCGCCAGCAGCCAAGTATTGGGGGAACAAGAGACCCAGTACTTC.

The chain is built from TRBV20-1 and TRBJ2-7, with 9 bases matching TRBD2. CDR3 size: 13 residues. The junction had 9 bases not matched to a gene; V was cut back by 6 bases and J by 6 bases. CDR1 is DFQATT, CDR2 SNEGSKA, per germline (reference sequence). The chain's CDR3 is CSATGAGGGEQYF. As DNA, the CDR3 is TGCAGTGCCACCGGAGCGGGAGGAGGCGAGCAGTACTTC.

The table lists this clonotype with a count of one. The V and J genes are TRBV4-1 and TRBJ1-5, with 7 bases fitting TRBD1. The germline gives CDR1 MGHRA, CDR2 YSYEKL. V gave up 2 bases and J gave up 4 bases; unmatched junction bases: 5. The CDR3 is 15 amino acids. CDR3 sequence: CASSQRDRANQPQHF. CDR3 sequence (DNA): TGCGCCAGCAGCCAACGAGACAGGGCGAATCAGCCCCAGCATTTT.

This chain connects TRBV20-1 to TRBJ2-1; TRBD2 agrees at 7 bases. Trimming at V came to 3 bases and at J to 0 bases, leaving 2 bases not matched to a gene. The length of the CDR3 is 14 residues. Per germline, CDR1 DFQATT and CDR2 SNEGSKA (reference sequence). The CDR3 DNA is TGCAGTGCTAGTGGCGGGAGCTCCTACAATGAGCAGTTCTTC. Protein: CSASGGSSYNEQFF.

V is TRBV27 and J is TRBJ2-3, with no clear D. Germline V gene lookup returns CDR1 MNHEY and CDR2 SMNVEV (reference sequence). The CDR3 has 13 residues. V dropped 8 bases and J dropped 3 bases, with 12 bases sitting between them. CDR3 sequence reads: CASLSGGTDTQYF. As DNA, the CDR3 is TGTGCCAGCCTTAGTGGTGGGACAGATACGCAGTATTTT.

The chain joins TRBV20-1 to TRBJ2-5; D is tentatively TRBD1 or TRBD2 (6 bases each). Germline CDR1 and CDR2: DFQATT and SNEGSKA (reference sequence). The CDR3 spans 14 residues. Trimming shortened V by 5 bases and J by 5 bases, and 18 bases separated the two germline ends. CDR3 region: CSAPGGPGVETQYF. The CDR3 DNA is TGCAGTGCTCCTGGGGGGCCAGGGGTTGAGACCCAGTACTTC.

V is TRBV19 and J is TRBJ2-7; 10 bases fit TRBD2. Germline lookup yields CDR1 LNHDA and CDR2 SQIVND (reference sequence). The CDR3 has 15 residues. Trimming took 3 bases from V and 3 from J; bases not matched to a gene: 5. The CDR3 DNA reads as TGTGCCAGTAGTATTGGGACTAGCGCATACTACGAGCAGTACTTC. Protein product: CASSIGTSAYYEQYF.

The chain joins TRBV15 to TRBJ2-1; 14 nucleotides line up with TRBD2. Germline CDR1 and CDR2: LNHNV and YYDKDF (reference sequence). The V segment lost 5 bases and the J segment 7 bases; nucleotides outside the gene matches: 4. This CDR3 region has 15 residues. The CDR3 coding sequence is TGTGCCACCAGCGGGACTAGCGGGAGAGAGAATGAGCAGTTCTTC. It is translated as CATSGTSGRENEQFF.

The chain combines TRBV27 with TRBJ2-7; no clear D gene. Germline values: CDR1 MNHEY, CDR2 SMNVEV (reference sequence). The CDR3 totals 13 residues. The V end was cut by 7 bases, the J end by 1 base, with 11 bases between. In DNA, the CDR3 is TGTGCCAGCAAGGACGGCCCATCCTACGAGCAGTACTTC. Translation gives CASKDGPSYEQYF.

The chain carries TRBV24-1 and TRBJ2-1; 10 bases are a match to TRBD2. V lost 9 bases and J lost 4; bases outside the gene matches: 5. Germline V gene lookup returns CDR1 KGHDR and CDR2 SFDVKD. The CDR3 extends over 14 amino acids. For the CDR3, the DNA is TGTGCCACCGGGGGGACTAGCGTATACAATGAGCAGTTCTTC. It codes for CATGGTSVYNEQFF.